A single sample is the source of the 19 T cell receptor beta chains below, sequenced in a study of T-cell memory formation after mild COVID-19. MiXCR, run by TCRdb on the 5' RACE reads, gives a single entry per CDR3 protein. The sample contains just over 300,000 distinct CDR3 sequences, roughly 19% of which appear only once. The sample consisted of PBMCs or a T cell subset sorted from them (not recorded which). The receptors derive from a man aged 18 to 29 who had mild COVID-19 (a few samples of this study predate the infection). Cell type and time point are not known.

The rearrangement uses TRBV6-5 and TRBJ2-7, with 7 bases identical to TRBD2. The V segment lost 8 bases and the J segment 2 bases; nucleotides outside the gene matches: 9. The CDR3 runs 14 residues. Germline V gene data show CDR1 as MNHEY and CDR2 as SVGAGI. Written as DNA, the CDR3 is TGTGCCAGCCGTCTAGCGGACTTTACCTACGAGCAGTACTTC. It encodes CASRLADFTYEQYF.

In this sample, this clonotype turned up once. The V call is TRBV30, the J call TRBJ2-7; weak D call: TRBD1 (6 bases). V lost 5 bases to trimming and J lost 0 bases, with 11 bases between them. Germline assignment: CDR1 GTSNPN and CDR2 SVGIG (reference sequence). The CDR3 is 13 amino acids. CDR3 sequence reads: CAWVRQDSYEQYF. The CDR3 DNA reads as TGTGCCTGGGTGAGACAGGACTCCTACGAGCAGTACTTC.

The chain recombines TRBV7-9 with TRBJ1-6; unclear D gene. Germline V lookup: CDR1 SEHNR, CDR2 FQNEAQ (reference sequence). The CDR3 has 16 amino acids. The V end lost 2 bases, the J end lost 5 bases, and 13 bases lay between the germline ends. CDR3 DNA: TGTGCCAGCAGCTTATTGAGTCCGGGGAATAATTCACCCCTCCACTTT. Translating it yields CASSLLSPGNNSPLHF.

This clonotype was seen a handful of times. The chain recombines TRBV10-2 with TRBJ2-3, with D unclear. The CDR3 length is 13 residues. Trimming cost V 11 bases and J 2 bases, with 14 bases left between them. The germline gives CDR1 WSHSY, CDR2 SAAADI. CDR3 sequence (DNA): TGCGCCCACCGGGCCTCAGCCACAGATACGCAGTATTTT. Translating it yields CAHRASATDTQYF.

V is TRBV21-1 and J is TRBJ2-3; the table's D call TRBD1 went unverified against the DNA. TRBV21-1 constitutes a pseudogene. This CDR3 has 16 amino acids. CDR3 in amino acids: CASSKHSQGNTDTQYF. In DNA form, the CDR3 reads TGTGCCAGCAGCAAACATTCCCAGGGAAACACAGATACGCAGTATTTT.

This chain links TRBV20-1 with TRBJ1-1; D remains ambiguous. In germline, CDR1 is DFQATT, CDR2 SNEGSKA (reference sequence). CDR3 length: 14 residues. Trimming removed 0 bases from V and 6 bases from J, with 14 bases in between. As DNA, the CDR3 is TGCAGTGCTAGAGATCGTGTAGGGATCGCTGAAGCTTTCTTT. It codes for CSARDRVGIAEAFF.

The V gene is TRBV7-3, the J gene TRBJ2-3; TRBD1 agrees at 8 bases. CDR1 and CDR2 from the germline V gene are SGHTA and FQGTGA. V trimming: 10 bases; J trimming: 4 bases; junction bases outside the gene matches: 19. CDR3 length equals 17 residues. The CDR3 coding sequence is TGTGCCACCAAGACGAGACCGGGACAGGTTTGTTCAGATACGCAGTATTTT. Residues: CATKTRPGQVCSDTQYF. The complete variable domain, with remaining parts taken from reference TRBV7-3 and TRBJ2-3, reads GAGVSQTPSNKVTEKGKYVELRCDPISGHTALYWYRQSLGQGPEFLIYFQGTGAADDSGLPNDRFFAVRPEGSVSTLKIQRTERGDSAVYLCATKTRPGQVCSDTQYFGPGTRLTVL.

The rearrangement links TRBV6-6 to TRBJ2-7; D is perhaps TRBD1 (5 bases). The CDR3 is 12 amino acids. Trimming shortened V by 6 bases and J by 5 bases, and 11 bases separated the two germline ends. Germline V lookup: CDR1 MNHNY, CDR2 SVGAGI (reference sequence). CDR3 DNA sequence: TGTGCCAGCAGAGGTGGCAGGGACGAGCAGTACGTC. This codes for CASRGGRDEQYV.

This clonotype was observed a few times. The chain combines TRBV3-1 with TRBJ1-2, with no clear D. Between the trimmed V and J ends, which lost 5 bases and 8 bases, there was a span of 12 bases. This CDR3 comprises 12 residues. In germline, CDR1 is LGHDT, CDR2 YNNKEL (reference sequence). The CDR3 DNA reads TGTGCCAGCAGCGAAAGGGCCCTGGGCTACACCTTC. Translation gives CASSERALGYTF.

The chain carries TRBV12-3 or TRBV12-4 and TRBJ1-3; D remains unclear. The CDR3 is 13 residues long. Trimming pared 7 bases from V and 0 bases from J, leaving 7 bases between. CDR3 bases: TGTGCCAGCACCGATAACTCTGGAAACACCATATATTTT. Encoded protein: CASTDNSGNTIYF.

This clonotype was detected a few times. This chain links TRBV6-6 with TRBJ2-3; D tentatively fits TRBD1 or TRBD2 (5 bases each). The germline V gene has CDR1 MNHNY and CDR2 SVGAGI (reference sequence). This CDR3 is built from 16 residues. The ends were cut back, 7 bases at V and 4 bases at J, with 21 bases in the middle. CDR3 loop: CASIRGGAAAADTQYF. Written as DNA, the CDR3 is TGTGCCAGCATCCGTGGGGGAGCCGCGGCCGCAGATACGCAGTATTTT.

This clonotype was detected only a few times. The chain joins TRBV4-2 to TRBJ1-2; 11 positions agree with TRBD1. The CDR3 runs to 14 residues. V gave up 7 bases and J gave up 5 bases; unmatched junction bases: 6. Germline CDR1 is LGHNA and CDR2 is YNFKEQ. The CDR3 coding sequence is TGTGCCAGCACGCGGACAGGGGGCGGATATGGCTACACCTTC. Its translation is CASTRTGGGYGYTF.

V and J are TRBV20-1 and TRBJ2-3; possible D gene TRBD1, 6 bases. CDR3 length: 14 amino acids. Between the trimmed V and J ends, which lost 5 bases and 1 base, there was a span of 13 bases. Germline V gene sequence: CDR1 DFQATT, CDR2 SNEGSKA (reference sequence). For the CDR3, the DNA is TGCAGTGCTTCGGACAGTCGCGGCACAGATACGCAGTATTTT. Translating gives CSASDSRGTDTQYF.

The chain joins TRBV27 to TRBJ2-7, with 7 bases matching TRBD1. V was clipped by 5 bases and J by 6 bases; unmatched bases: 4. This CDR3 is 12 amino acids long. Germline CDR1 MNHEY, CDR2 SMNVEV (reference sequence). In DNA, the CDR3 is TGTGCCAGCAGTGGGGACAGTACCGAGCAGTACTTC. It translates to CASSGDSTEQYF.

The J gene is TRBJ1-6, the V gene TRBV15; 7 bases match TRBD1. Trimming at V came to 2 bases and at J to 8 bases, leaving 0 bases not matched to a gene. This CDR3 has 13 residues. Germline CDR1 and CDR2: LNHNV and YYDKDF (reference sequence). CDR3 protein: CATSRTGDSPLHF. The CDR3 region has the DNA TGTGCCACCAGCAGAACAGGGGATTCACCCCTCCACTTT. Supplemented by reference TRBV15 and TRBJ1-6, the full variable domain reads DAMVIQNPRYQVTQFGKPVTLSCSQTLNHNVMYWYQQKSSQAPKLLFHYYDKDFNNEADTPDNFQSRRPNTSFCFLDIRSPGLGDTAMYLCATSRTGDSPLHFGNGTRLTVT.

The V gene is TRBV14, the J gene TRBJ1-3, with D hard to call. This CDR3 comprises 14 residues. Trimming took off 4 bases at V and 4 bases at J, with 11 bases between the two ends. Germline CDR1 and CDR2: SGHDN and FVKESK. CDR3 protein: CASSPRAYGNTIYF. The CDR3 DNA reads TGTGCCAGCAGCCCTAGGGCTTACGGAAACACCATATATTTT.

The sample holds many counts of this clonotype. This chain joins TRBV7-3 and TRBJ2-2; the D is unclear. The germline V gene has CDR1 SGHTA and CDR2 FQGTGA. The CDR3 sequence is 13 residues long. V shed 2 bases and J shed 5 bases, with 6 bases lying between them. In nucleotides, the CDR3 is TGTGCCAGCAGCTTATGGGGAACCGGGGAGCTGTTTTTT. Its translation is CASSLWGTGELFF.

The V and J genes are TRBV28 and TRBJ2-5; tentatively, D is TRBD1 (5 bases). The germline V and J ends were trimmed by 2 bases and 4 bases, with 11 bases remaining between them. CDR1 and CDR2 (germline): MDHEN, SYDVKM. The CDR3 contains 14 residues. CDR3 bases: TGTGCCAGCAGTTTAGCAGGGTCCGTAGAGACCCAGTACTTC. This sequence encodes CASSLAGSVETQYF. The whole variable domain, remainder taken from reference TRBV28 and TRBJ2-5, is DVKVTQSSRYLVKRTGEKVFLECVQDMDHENMFWYRQDPGLGLRLIYFSYDVKMKEKGDIPEGYSVSREKKERFSLILESASTNQTSMYLCASSLAGSVETQYFGPGTRLLVL.

Many counts were recorded for this clonotype. The gene calls are TRBV7-9 and TRBJ2-5; D is possibly TRBD2 (5 bases). The length of the CDR3 is 12 residues. Germline V gene lookup returns CDR1 SEHNR and CDR2 FQNEAQ (reference sequence). Trimming shortened V by 3 bases and J by 5 bases, and 7 bases separated the two germline ends. The CDR3 sequence: CASSFSGETQYF. The CDR3 DNA reads as TGTGCCAGCAGCTTTTCGGGGGAGACCCAGTACTTC.